This T cell receptor beta chain came from a study of T cells in Graves' hyperthyroidism and ophthalmopathy. TCR beta CDR3 sequences were amplified from RNA transcripts. Carried out on the TCR CDR3, a first-round RT-PCR used the HTBI primer set. TCRdb itself ran the multiplex PCR reads through MiXCR, one entry per CDR3 protein. The data show hundreds of thousands of distinct CDR3 sequences, 14% seen once. The sample was blood. The receptor's source is a young woman with Graves' hyperthyroidism.

CDR3 coding DNA: TGTGCCAGCAGCCCTCACTGGACGCGCTCTGGAAACACCATATATTTT. It yields the protein CASSPHWTRSGNTIYF. J is TRBJ1-3 and V is TRBV11-2; D remains ambiguous. Germline V gene lookup returns CDR1 SGHAT and CDR2 FQNNGV. V was cut by 5 bases and J by 0 bases, with 14 bases left in between. The CDR3 sequence is 16 residues long.